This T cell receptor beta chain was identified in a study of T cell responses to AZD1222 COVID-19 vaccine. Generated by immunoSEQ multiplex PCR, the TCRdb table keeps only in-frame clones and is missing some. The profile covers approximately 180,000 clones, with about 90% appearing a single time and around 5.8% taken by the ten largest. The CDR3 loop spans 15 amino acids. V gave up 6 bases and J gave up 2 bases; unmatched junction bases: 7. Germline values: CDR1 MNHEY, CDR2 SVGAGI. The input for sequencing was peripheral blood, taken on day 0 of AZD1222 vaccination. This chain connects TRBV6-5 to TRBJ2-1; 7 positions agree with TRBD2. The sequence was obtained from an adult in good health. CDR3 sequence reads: CASSPGGKPYNEQFF. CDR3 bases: TGTGCCAGCAGCCCCGGGGGGAAACCCTACAATGAGCAGTTCTTC.